These T cell receptor beta chains were read from a single sample in a study of T-cell memory formation after mild COVID-19. TCRdb processed the 5' RACE reads anew with MiXCR; each CDR3 protein has one entry. The data show roughly 120,000 distinct CDR3 sequences, with 22% seen just once and around 40% held by the top ten. The sample comprised PBMCs or a T cell subset sorted from them (not recorded which). The receptors derive from a man younger than 35 who had mild COVID-19 (a few samples of this study predate the infection). Cell type and time point are not known. The CDR3 runs from the conserved cysteine through the conserved F or W. A D gene is named only where the DNA matches it firmly. Clone size is stated in some rows and not others, as once, few, many or a class when expanded.

CDR3aa: CATSSSGGLWNEQFF
CDR3nt: TGTGCCACCAGCAGTTCAGGGGGCCTTTGGAATGAGCAGTTCTTC
j_gene: TRBJ2-1
abundance: -
d_gene: TRBD1
v_gene: TRBV15

CDR3aa: CASSTQQGPGANVLTF
CDR3nt: TGTGCCAGCAGCACCCAACAGGGCCCTGGGGCCAACGTCCTGACTTTC
j_gene: TRBJ2-6
abundance: many
d_gene: -
v_gene: TRBV7-3

CDR3aa: CASSFPTGPNTEAFF
CDR3nt: TGTGCCAGTAGTTTCCCGACAGGGCCGAACACTGAAGCTTTCTTT
j_gene: TRBJ1-1
abundance: few
d_gene: TRBD1
v_gene: TRBV19

CDR3aa: CASSARDRINQPQHF
CDR3nt: TGTGCCAGCAGCGCCAGAGACAGGATCAATCAGCCCCAGCATTTT
j_gene: TRBJ1-5
abundance: few
d_gene: -
v_gene: TRBV9

CDR3aa: CASSEGLSRPDTQYF
CDR3nt: TGTGCCAGCAGTGAGGGTCTGAGTAGGCCAGATACGCAGTATTTT
j_gene: TRBJ2-3
abundance: -
d_gene: -
v_gene: TRBV2

CDR3aa: CASSNQNDRAQYF
CDR3nt: TGTGCCAGCAGTAACCAAAACGACCGAGCCCAGTACTTC
j_gene: TRBJ2-5
abundance: few
d_gene: -
v_gene: TRBV6-6

CDR3aa: CASSDWSEKTYEQYF
CDR3nt: TGTGCCAGCAGTGATTGGTCAGAGAAGACCTACGAGCAGTACTTC
j_gene: TRBJ2-7
abundance: few
d_gene: -
v_gene: TRBV2

CDR3aa: CASTKIKGLGDYEQFF
CDR3nt: TGTGCCAGCACTAAAATCAAGGGACTGGGAGACTATGAGCAGTTCTTC
j_gene: TRBJ2-1
abundance: few
d_gene: -
v_gene: TRBV28

CDR3aa: CASSFTSLGTEAFF
CDR3nt: TGTGCCAGCAGCTTCACCTCATTGGGGACTGAAGCTTTCTTT
j_gene: TRBJ1-1
abundance: few
d_gene: -
v_gene: TRBV7-9

CDR3aa: CASSPYVSVNTEAFF
CDR3nt: TGTGCCAGCAGCCCATACGTATCGGTGAACACTGAAGCTTTCTTT
j_gene: TRBJ1-1
abundance: -
d_gene: -
v_gene: TRBV11-2

CDR3aa: CATSDLTSGGADTQYF
CDR3nt: TGTGCCACCAGTGATTTGACCAGCGGGGGGGCAGATACGCAGTATTTT
j_gene: TRBJ2-3
abundance: -
d_gene: TRBD2
v_gene: TRBV24-1

CDR3aa: CASSPEGEPAETEAFF
CDR3nt: TGTGCCAGCAGCCCGGAGGGGGAGCCGGCGGAAACTGAAGCTTTCTTT
j_gene: TRBJ1-1
abundance: -
d_gene: -
v_gene: TRBV9

CDR3aa: CASSSPPGGGETQYF
CDR3nt: TGTGCCAGCAGCTCCCCCCCGGGGGGCGGAGAGACCCAGTACTTC
j_gene: TRBJ2-5
abundance: -
d_gene: -
v_gene: TRBV7-3

CDR3aa: CASSFPGDASSYNSPLHF
CDR3nt: TGTGCCAGCAGCTTCCCTGGGGACGCGAGCTCCTATAATTCACCCCTCCACTTT
j_gene: TRBJ1-6
abundance: -
d_gene: -
v_gene: TRBV7-2

CDR3aa: CSHGGEQETQYF
CDR3nt: TGCAGTCATGGAGGGGAGCAAGAGACCCAGTACTTC
j_gene: TRBJ2-5
abundance: few
d_gene: -
v_gene: TRBV20-1

CDR3aa: CASSPPGSWGYTF
CDR3nt: TGCGCCAGCAGTCCACCAGGCTCGTGGGGCTACACCTTC
j_gene: TRBJ1-2
abundance: -
d_gene: -
v_gene: TRBV10-2

CDR3aa: CASSWTGVNTGELFF
CDR3nt: TGTGCCAGCAGTTGGACAGGGGTAAACACCGGGGAGCTGTTTTTT
j_gene: TRBJ2-2
abundance: few
d_gene: TRBD1
v_gene: TRBV12-3/TRBV12-4

CDR3aa: CASTDIAGSSYNEQFF
CDR3nt: TGCGCCAGCACTGACATAGCGGGAAGCTCCTACAATGAGCAGTTCTTC
j_gene: TRBJ2-1
abundance: -
d_gene: TRBD2
v_gene: TRBV4-3

CDR3aa: CSARGTVSSYEQYF
CDR3nt: TGCAGTGCTAGAGGGACCGTTAGCTCCTACGAGCAGTACTTC
j_gene: TRBJ2-7
abundance: -
d_gene: -
v_gene: TRBV20-1

CDR3aa: CASSQAVRGTSDTQYF
CDR3nt: TGCGCCAGCAGCCAAGCGGTCAGGGGAACGTCAGATACGCAGTATTTT
j_gene: TRBJ2-3
abundance: -
d_gene: -
v_gene: TRBV4-1

CDR3aa: CASSYSTGGGYTF
CDR3nt: TGTGCCAGCAGTTACTCGACAGGGGGCGGCTACACCTTC
j_gene: TRBJ1-2
abundance: -
d_gene: TRBD1
v_gene: TRBV6-5

CDR3aa: CASSLSTGDPGYTF
CDR3nt: TGTGCCAGCTCACTCTCGACAGGGGACCCTGGCTACACCTTC
j_gene: TRBJ1-2
abundance: -
d_gene: TRBD1
v_gene: TRBV18

CDR3aa: CASRRQGPVETQYF
CDR3nt: TGCGCCAGCAGGCGACAGGGTCCCGTGGAGACCCAGTACTTC
j_gene: TRBJ2-5
abundance: few
d_gene: TRBD1
v_gene: TRBV5-1

CDR3aa: CASSVRGGWAKNIQYF
CDR3nt: TGTGCCAGCAGCGTACGCGGGGGTTGGGCCAAAAACATTCAGTACTTC
j_gene: TRBJ2-4
abundance: few
d_gene: TRBD2
v_gene: TRBV9

CDR3aa: CASSQEELAHNEQFF
CDR3nt: TGCGCCAGCAGCCAAGAAGAACTAGCCCACAATGAGCAGTTCTTC
j_gene: TRBJ2-1
abundance: few
d_gene: -
v_gene: TRBV4-1

CDR3aa: CSGRRDGGTYEQYF
CDR3nt: TGCAGTGGCAGACGGGACGGGGGAACCTACGAGCAGTACTTC
j_gene: TRBJ2-7
abundance: few
d_gene: -
v_gene: TRBV20-1

CDR3aa: CASRTTPGQGTDTQYF
CDR3nt: TGTGCCAGCAGGACGACACCGGGACAGGGCACAGATACGCAGTATTTT
j_gene: TRBJ2-3
abundance: -
d_gene: TRBD1
v_gene: TRBV28

CDR3aa: CASSSYRGHGYTF
CDR3nt: TGTGCCAGCAGCTCGTACAGGGGGCATGGCTACACCTTC
j_gene: TRBJ1-2
abundance: -
d_gene: TRBD1
v_gene: TRBV7-2

CDR3aa: CASSLPRQRAGTEAFF
CDR3nt: TGTGCCAGCAGCTTACCCCGACAGAGGGCCGGCACTGAAGCTTTCTTT
j_gene: TRBJ1-1
abundance: few
d_gene: -
v_gene: TRBV7-9

CDR3aa: CASSRQGRTDTQYF
CDR3nt: TGTGCCAGCAGTCGACAGGGCCGCACAGATACGCAGTATTTT
j_gene: TRBJ2-3
abundance: few
d_gene: TRBD1
v_gene: TRBV7-9

CDR3aa: CASSLTRWSGYTF
CDR3nt: TGTGCCAGCAGCTTAACGAGGTGGAGTGGCTACACCTTC
j_gene: TRBJ1-2
abundance: few
d_gene: -
v_gene: TRBV11-2

CDR3aa: CSVDRGNTEAFF
CDR3nt: TGCAGCGTGGACAGGGGGAACACTGAAGCTTTCTTT
j_gene: TRBJ1-1
abundance: -
d_gene: TRBD1
v_gene: TRBV29-1

CDR3aa: CASGDRVNSPLHF
CDR3nt: TGTGCCAGCGGAGACAGGGTAAATTCACCCCTCCACTTT
j_gene: TRBJ1-6
abundance: -
d_gene: TRBD1
v_gene: TRBV25-1

CDR3aa: CASSTPLTGSGELFF
CDR3nt: TGTGCCAGCAGCACCCCCTTGACAGGGTCCGGGGAGCTGTTTTTT
j_gene: TRBJ2-2
abundance: few
d_gene: TRBD1
v_gene: TRBV12-3/TRBV12-4

CDR3aa: CASSPSGGSEAFF
CDR3nt: TGTGCCAGCAGCCCGTCAGGGGGGAGTGAAGCTTTCTTT
j_gene: TRBJ1-1
abundance: -
d_gene: TRBD1
v_gene: TRBV11-3

CDR3aa: CASSLTGVEETQYF
CDR3nt: TGTGCCAGCAGCCTAACAGGGGTAGAAGAGACCCAGTACTTC
j_gene: TRBJ2-5
abundance: few
d_gene: TRBD1
v_gene: TRBV11-2

CDR3aa: CASSLGQGHQPQHF
CDR3nt: TGTGCCAGCAGCTTAGGACAGGGCCATCAGCCCCAGCATTTT
j_gene: TRBJ1-5
abundance: few
d_gene: TRBD1
v_gene: TRBV7-8

CDR3aa: CASSLIPGNTIYF
CDR3nt: TGTGCCAGCAGCTTAATTCCAGGAAACACCATATATTTT
j_gene: TRBJ1-3
abundance: -
d_gene: -
v_gene: TRBV7-3

CDR3aa: CAISAPSGGLNTGELFF
CDR3nt: TGTGCCATCAGTGCTCCTAGCGGGGGCCTGAACACCGGGGAGCTGTTTTTT
j_gene: TRBJ2-2
abundance: -
d_gene: TRBD2
v_gene: TRBV10-3

CDR3aa: CASSWGGTNQPQHF
CDR3nt: TGCGCCAGCAGCTGGGGGGGGACCAATCAGCCCCAGCATTTT
j_gene: TRBJ1-5
abundance: -
d_gene: -
v_gene: TRBV5-1

CDR3aa: CASSSDFEAEAFF
CDR3nt: TGTGCCAGCAGCTCGGATTTTGAGGCTGAAGCTTTCTTT
j_gene: TRBJ1-1
abundance: few
d_gene: -
v_gene: TRBV5-6

CDR3aa: CASRVATQETQYF
CDR3nt: TGTGCCAGCAGAGTGGCGACCCAAGAGACCCAGTACTTC
j_gene: TRBJ2-5
abundance: many
d_gene: -
v_gene: TRBV11-2

CDR3aa: CAISYTGGAGNQPQHF
CDR3nt: TGTGCCATCAGTTATACAGGGGGCGCGGGCAATCAGCCCCAGCATTTT
j_gene: TRBJ1-5
abundance: -
d_gene: TRBD1
v_gene: TRBV10-3

CDR3aa: CASTIPSSGANVLTF
CDR3nt: TGTGCCAGCACCATTCCATCGTCTGGGGCCAACGTCCTGACTTTC
j_gene: TRBJ2-6
abundance: -
d_gene: -
v_gene: TRBV5-6

CDR3aa: CASSQDSLLRKVAFF
CDR3nt: TGCGCCAGCAGCCAAGATTCGCTACTTCGAAAAGTAGCTTTCTTT
j_gene: TRBJ1-1
abundance: -
d_gene: -
v_gene: TRBV4-1

CDR3aa: CATGGGGARFPKETQYF
CDR3nt: TGTGCCACCGGGGGAGGCGGAGCCCGATTCCCAAAAGAGACCCAGTACTTC
j_gene: TRBJ2-5
abundance: -
d_gene: -
v_gene: TRBV7-6

CDR3aa: CASSLAYIQETQYF
CDR3nt: TGTGCCAGCAGCTTAGCTTACATCCAAGAGACCCAGTACTTC
j_gene: TRBJ2-5
abundance: many
d_gene: -
v_gene: TRBV7-8